Included here is one TCR beta chain sequence, with context. This entry comes from a study of patients and donors after allogeneic stem cell transplantation. TCRdb re-called the RT-PCR reads through MiXCR, storing one row per CDR3 protein. The sample lists more than 850,000 distinct CDR3 sequences, more than 15% occurring once. V shed 3 bases and J shed 3 bases, with 6 bases lying between them. The length of the CDR3 is 13 residues. Source material: blood, either unsorted or a sorted T cell fraction (not recorded which). The TCR sequence derives from a human donor who was either an allogeneic HSCT recipient or a stem cell or donor lymphocyte infusion donor (not recorded which). It is not recorded whose cells these are; they may come from a transplant donor. The rearrangement joins TRBV12-3 or TRBV12-4 to TRBJ1-3; D unresolved. The CDR3 reads CASSFSRGNTIYF. The CDR3 nucleotides are TGTGCCAGCAGTTTCTCTCGTGGAAACACCATATATTTT.